This TCR beta chain was observed in a study of CD8+ T cells in alopecia areata. Study background: In an open-label trial, patients got 5 to 10 mg tofacitinib twice daily. Disease severity was quantified as SALT score of affected scalp area. Findings of the study overall: Both scalp clonality and the expanded CD8+ clones among the top 100 showed a significant decrease with tofacitinib.

RNA was extracted and reverse transcribed into cDNA as the sequencing template. The repertoire was sequenced with immunoSEQ multiplex PCR; TCRdb's copy has only in-frame clones and lacks some. The sample includes 4,000 or so clones, roughly 60% of them seen just once. Of note for this clone: Its specificity is unknown.

The treatment was: oral pan-JAK inhibitor, 5-10 mg twice daily. Alopecia areata patients had lesional scalp punch biopsies and peripheral blood taken from them. V lost 5 bases and J 2 bases, leaving 13 bases between the germline ends. Per germline, CDR1 MNHEY and CDR2 SMNVEV (reference sequence). The CDR3 loop spans 14 amino acids. The chain joins TRBV27 to TRBJ2-7; perhaps TRBD1 as D (6 bases). The clonotype comes from a human donor with alopecia areata. Sequenced here: skin, sampled at approximately week 36, from a patient treated with tofacitinib. The CDR3 sequence: CASSPWTATYEQYF. Here the CDR3 DNA reads TGTGCCAGCAGTCCTTGGACAGCGACCTACGAGCAGTACTTC.